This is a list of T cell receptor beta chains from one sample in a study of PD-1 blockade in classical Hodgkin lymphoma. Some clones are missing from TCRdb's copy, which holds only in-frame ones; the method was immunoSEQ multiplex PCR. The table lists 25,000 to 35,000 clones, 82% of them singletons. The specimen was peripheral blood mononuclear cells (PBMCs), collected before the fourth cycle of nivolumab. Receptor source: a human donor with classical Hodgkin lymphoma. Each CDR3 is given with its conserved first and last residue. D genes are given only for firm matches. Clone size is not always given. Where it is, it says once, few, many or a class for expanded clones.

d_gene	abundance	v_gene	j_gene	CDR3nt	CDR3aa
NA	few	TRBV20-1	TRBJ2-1	TGCAGTGCTAGGCATGAGCAGTTCTTC	CSARHEQFF
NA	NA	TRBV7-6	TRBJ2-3	TGTGCCAGCAGCTTTGTGGGGCCCCCCGGTGGTACAGATACGCAGTATTTT	CASSFVGPPGGTDTQYF
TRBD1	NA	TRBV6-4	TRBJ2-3	TGTGCCAGCAGCCGAACAGGGGGCGGGGTAGATACGCAGTATTTT	CASSRTGGGVDTQYF
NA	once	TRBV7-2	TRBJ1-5	TGTGCCAGCAGCTTAGACAGTATTGCTCAGCCCCAGCATTTT	CASSLDSIAQPQHF
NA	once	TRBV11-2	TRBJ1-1	TGTGCCAGCAGCGAGACAGTGAACACTGAAGCTTTCTTT	CASSETVNTEAFF
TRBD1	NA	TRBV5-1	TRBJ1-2	TGCGCCAGCAGCTCACAGGGGGCTAGCTATGGCTACACCTTC	CASSSQGASYGYTF
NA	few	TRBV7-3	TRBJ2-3	TGTGCCAGCAGCTGGGGTTCCACAGATACGCAGTATTTT	CASSWGSTDTQYF
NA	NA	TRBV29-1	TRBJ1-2	TGCAGCGTTGGTGGGTTTCGCTTC	CSVGGFRF
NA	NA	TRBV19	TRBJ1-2	TGTGCCAGTATAGAGGGGCAGGGAATAAATGGCTACACCTTC	CASIEGQGINGYTF
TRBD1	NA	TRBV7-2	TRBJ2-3	TGTGCCAGCAGCTCCGGGACAGGGCCAGATACGCAGTATTTT	CASSSGTGPDTQYF
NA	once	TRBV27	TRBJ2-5	TGTGCCAGCCTCCCCCTAGGGGCAGGGAGATTCGAGACCCAGTACTTC	CASLPLGAGRFETQYF
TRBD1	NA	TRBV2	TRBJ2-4	TGTGCCAGCAGTTTACAGGGGGTCAAAAACATTCAGTACTTC	CASSLQGVKNIQYF
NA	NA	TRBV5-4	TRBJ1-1	TGTGCCAGCAGCTTGGGAGGCAGGGCGGGTTGGGAAGCTTTCTTT	CASSLGGRAGWEAFF
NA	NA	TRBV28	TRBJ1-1	TGTGCCAGCAGTCCGTTCGGGACAGAAGCTTTCTTT	CASSPFGTEAFF